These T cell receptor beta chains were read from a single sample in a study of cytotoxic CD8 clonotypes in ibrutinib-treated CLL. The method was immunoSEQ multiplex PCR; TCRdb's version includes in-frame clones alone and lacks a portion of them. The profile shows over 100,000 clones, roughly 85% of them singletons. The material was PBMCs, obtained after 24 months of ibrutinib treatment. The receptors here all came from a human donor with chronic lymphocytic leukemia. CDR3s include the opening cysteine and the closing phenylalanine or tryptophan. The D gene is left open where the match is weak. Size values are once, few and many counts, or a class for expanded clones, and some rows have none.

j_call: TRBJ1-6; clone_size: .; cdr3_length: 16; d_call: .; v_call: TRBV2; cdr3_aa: CASSEEMTGFGSPLHF; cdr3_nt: TGTGCCAGCAGTGAAGAGATGACGGGGTTTGGTTCACCCCTCCACTTT
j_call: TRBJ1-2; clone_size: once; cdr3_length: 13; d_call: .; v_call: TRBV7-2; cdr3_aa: CASSPGGNIGYTF; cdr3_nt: TGTGCCAGCAGCCCGGGGGGGAATATCGGCTACACCTTC
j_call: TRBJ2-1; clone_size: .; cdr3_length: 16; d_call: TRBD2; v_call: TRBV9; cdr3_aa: CASSPRIAGGGNEQFF; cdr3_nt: TGTGCCAGCAGCCCCCGGATAGCGGGGGGGGGCAATGAGCAGTTCTTC
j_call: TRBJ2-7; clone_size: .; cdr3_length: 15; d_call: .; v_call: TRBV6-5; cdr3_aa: CASRKGGPMDYEQYF; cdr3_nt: TGTGCCAGCAGGAAGGGGGGCCCGATGGACTACGAGCAGTACTTC
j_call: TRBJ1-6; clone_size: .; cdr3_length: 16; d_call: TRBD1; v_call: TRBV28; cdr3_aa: CASSPLFGQGYSPLHF; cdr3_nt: TGTGCCAGCAGCCCGCTGTTCGGACAGGGGTATTCACCCCTCCACTTT
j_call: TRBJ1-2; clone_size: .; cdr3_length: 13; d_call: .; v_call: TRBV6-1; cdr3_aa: CASRLTRNYGYTF; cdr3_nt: TGTGCCAGCAGGCTAACAAGAAACTATGGCTACACCTTC
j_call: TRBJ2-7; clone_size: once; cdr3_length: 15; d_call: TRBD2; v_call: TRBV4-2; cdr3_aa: CASSQGLAGVYEQYF; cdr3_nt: TGTGCCAGCAGCCAGGGACTAGCGGGGGTCTACGAGCAGTACTTC
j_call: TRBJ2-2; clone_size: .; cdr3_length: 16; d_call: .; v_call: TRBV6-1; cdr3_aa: CASSDRSGINTGELFF; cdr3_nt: TGTGCCAGCAGTGATCGGTCAGGGATTAACACCGGGGAGCTGTTTTTT
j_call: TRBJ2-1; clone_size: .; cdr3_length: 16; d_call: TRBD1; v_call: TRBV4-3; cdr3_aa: CASSQDSRGLHNEQFF; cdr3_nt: TGCGCCAGCAGCCAAGATAGCAGGGGGCTCCACAATGAGCAGTTCTTC
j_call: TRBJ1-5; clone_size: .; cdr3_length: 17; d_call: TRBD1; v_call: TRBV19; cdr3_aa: CASSPLGTGLSNQPQHF; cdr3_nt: TGTGCCAGTAGTCCACTCGGGACAGGGTTGAGCAATCAGCCCCAGCATTTT
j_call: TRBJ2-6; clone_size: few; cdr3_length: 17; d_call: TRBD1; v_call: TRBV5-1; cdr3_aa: CASSPGQVASGANVLTF; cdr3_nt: TGCGCCAGCAGCCCGGGACAGGTCGCCTCTGGGGCCAACGTCCTGACTTTC
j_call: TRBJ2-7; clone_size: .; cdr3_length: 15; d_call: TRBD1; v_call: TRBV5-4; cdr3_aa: CASSLIKTGAREQYF; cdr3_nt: TGTGCCAGCAGCTTGATTAAGACAGGGGCGAGGGAGCAGTACTTC
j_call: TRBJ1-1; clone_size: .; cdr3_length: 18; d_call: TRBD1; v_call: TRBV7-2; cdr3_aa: CASSRRGVTGFSITEAFF; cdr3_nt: TGTGCCAGCAGCCGCAGGGGGGTAACAGGGTTTAGCATAACTGAAGCTTTCTTT
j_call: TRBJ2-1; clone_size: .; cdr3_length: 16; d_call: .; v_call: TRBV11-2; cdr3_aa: CASSLGYLTIYNEQFF; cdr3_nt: TGTGCCAGCAGCCTAGGGTACCTCACTATCTACAATGAGCAGTTCTTC
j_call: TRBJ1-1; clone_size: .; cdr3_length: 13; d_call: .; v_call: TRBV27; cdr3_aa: CASSLTGNTEAFF; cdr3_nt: TGTGCCAGCAGTTTGACAGGGAACACTGAAGCTTTCTTT
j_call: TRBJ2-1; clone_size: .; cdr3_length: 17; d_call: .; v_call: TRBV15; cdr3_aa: CATSGVERVSSYNEQFF; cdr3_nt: TGTGCCACCAGCGGTGTCGAGCGGGTGAGCTCCTACAATGAGCAGTTCTTC
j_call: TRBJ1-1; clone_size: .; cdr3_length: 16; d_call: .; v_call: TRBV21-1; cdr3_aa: CASSKESDHSNTEAFF; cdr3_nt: TGTGCCAGCAGCAAAGAAAGTGACCACTCGAACACTGAAGCTTTCTTT
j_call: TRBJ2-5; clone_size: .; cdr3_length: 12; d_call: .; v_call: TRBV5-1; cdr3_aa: CASSSREETQYF; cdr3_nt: TGCGCCAGCAGCTCCCGAGAAGAGACCCAGTACTTC
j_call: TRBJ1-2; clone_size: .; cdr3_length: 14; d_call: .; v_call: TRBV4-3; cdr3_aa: CASSGGVWDYGYTF; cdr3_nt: TGCGCCAGCTCTGGCGGAGTCTGGGACTATGGCTACACCTTC
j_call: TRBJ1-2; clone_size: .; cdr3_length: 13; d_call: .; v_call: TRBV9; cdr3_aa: CASSVDGNTGYTF; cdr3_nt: TGTGCCAGCAGCGTAGACGGCAATACGGGCTACACCTTC
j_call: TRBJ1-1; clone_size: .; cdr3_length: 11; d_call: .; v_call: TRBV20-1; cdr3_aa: CSARSADEAFF; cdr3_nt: TGCAGTGCTAGATCGGCAGATGAAGCTTTCTTT
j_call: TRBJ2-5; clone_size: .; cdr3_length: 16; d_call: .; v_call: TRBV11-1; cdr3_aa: CASSPWLTGIQETQYF; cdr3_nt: TGTGCCAGCAGCCCCTGGTTAACAGGGATCCAAGAGACCCAGTACTTC
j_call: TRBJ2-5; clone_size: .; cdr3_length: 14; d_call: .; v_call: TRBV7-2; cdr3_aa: CASSFGSIQETQYF; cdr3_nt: TGTGCCAGCAGCTTCGGTTCCATCCAAGAGACCCAGTACTTC
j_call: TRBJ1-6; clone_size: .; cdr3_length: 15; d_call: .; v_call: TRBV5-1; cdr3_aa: CASSVTGNYNSPLHF; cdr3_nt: TGCGCCAGCAGCGTGACAGGCAACTATAATTCACCCCTCCACTTT
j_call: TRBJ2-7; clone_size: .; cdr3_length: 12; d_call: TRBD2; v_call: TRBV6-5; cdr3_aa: CASGGTSYEQYF; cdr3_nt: TGTGCCAGCGGGGGGACTAGCTACGAGCAGTACTTC
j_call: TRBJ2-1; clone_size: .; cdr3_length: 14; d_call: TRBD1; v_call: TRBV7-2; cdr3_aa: CASSPDRVFGEQFF; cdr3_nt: TGTGCCAGCAGCCCCGACAGGGTTTTTGGCGAGCAGTTCTTC